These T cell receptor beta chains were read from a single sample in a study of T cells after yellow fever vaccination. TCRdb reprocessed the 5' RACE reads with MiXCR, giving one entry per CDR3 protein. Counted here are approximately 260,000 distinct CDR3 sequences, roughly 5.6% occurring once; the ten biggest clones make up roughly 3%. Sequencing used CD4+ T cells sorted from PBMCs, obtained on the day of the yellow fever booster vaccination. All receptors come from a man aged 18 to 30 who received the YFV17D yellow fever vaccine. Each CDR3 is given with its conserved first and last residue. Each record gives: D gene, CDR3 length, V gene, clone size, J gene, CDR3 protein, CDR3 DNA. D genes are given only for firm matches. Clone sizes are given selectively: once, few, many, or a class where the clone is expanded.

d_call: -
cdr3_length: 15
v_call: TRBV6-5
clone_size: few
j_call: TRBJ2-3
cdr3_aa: CASLRGGGATDTQYF
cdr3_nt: TGTGCCAGCCTAAGGGGTGGGGGGGCTACAGATACGCAGTATTTT

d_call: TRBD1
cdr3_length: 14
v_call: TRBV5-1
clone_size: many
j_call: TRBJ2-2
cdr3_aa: CASTGQESPGELFF
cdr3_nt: TGCGCCAGCACTGGACAGGAGTCCCCCGGGGAGCTGTTTTTT

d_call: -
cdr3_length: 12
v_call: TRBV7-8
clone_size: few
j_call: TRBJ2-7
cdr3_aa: CASTRPGVEQYF
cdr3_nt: TGTGCCAGCACCCGACCTGGGGTCGAGCAGTACTTC

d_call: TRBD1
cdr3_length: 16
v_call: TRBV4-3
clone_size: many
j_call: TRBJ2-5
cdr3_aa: CASSQVGSDREETQYF
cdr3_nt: TGCGCCAGCAGCCAAGTTGGGTCCGACAGGGAAGAGACCCAGTACTTC

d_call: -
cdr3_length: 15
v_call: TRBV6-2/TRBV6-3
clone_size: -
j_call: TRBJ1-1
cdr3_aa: CATWNYQGRDTEAFF
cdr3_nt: TGTGCCACCTGGAACTACCAGGGTCGGGACACTGAAGCTTTCTTT

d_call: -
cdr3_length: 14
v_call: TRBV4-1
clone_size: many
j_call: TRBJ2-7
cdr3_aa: CASSQGAITYEQYF
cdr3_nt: TGCGCCAGCAGCCAAGGGGCCATCACCTACGAGCAGTACTTC

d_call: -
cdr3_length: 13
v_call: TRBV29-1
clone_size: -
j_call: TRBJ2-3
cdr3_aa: CSVGEPPGDTQYF
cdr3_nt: TGCAGCGTTGGCGAACCTCCCGGGGATACGCAGTATTTT

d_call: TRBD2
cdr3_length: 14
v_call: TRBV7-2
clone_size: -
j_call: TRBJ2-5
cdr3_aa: CASRLFSGQETQYF
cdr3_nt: TGTGCCAGCAGACTCTTTAGCGGGCAAGAGACCCAGTACTTC

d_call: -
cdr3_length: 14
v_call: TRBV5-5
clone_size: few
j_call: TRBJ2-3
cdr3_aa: CASSPRELTDTQYF
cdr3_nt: TGTGCCAGCAGCCCGAGGGAACTCACAGATACGCAGTATTTT

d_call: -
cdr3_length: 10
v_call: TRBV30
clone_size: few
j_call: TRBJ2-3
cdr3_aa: CAWGRDTQYF
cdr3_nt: TGTGCCTGGGGCAGGGATACGCAGTATTTT

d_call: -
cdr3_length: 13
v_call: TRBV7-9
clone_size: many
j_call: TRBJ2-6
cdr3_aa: CASSFAGANVLTF
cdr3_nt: TGTGCCAGCAGCTTTGCTGGGGCCAACGTCCTGACTTTC

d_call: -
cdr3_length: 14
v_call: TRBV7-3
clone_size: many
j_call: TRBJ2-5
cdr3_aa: CASSPRHGEETQYF
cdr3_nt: TGTGCCAGCAGCCCCCGACACGGGGAGGAGACCCAGTACTTC

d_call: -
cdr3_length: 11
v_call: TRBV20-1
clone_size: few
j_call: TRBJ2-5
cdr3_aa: CSATKRETQYF
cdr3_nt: TGCAGTGCCACCAAGAGAGAGACCCAGTACTTC

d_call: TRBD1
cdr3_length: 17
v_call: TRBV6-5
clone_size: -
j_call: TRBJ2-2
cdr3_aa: CASTPWGQGARTGELFF
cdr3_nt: TGTGCCAGCACCCCCTGGGGCCAGGGGGCGCGTACCGGGGAGCTGTTTTTT

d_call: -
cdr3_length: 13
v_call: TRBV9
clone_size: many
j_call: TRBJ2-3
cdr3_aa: CASSVGTYYTQYF
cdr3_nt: TGTGCCAGCAGCGTAGGGACCTACTACACGCAGTATTTT

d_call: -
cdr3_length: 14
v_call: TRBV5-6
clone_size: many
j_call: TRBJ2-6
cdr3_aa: CASSSSSGANVLTF
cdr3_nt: TGTGCCAGCAGCTCTAGCTCTGGGGCCAACGTCCTGACTTTC

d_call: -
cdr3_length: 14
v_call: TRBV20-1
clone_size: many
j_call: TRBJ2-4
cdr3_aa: CSARDQLAKNIQYF
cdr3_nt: TGCAGTGCTAGAGATCAATTAGCCAAAAACATTCAGTACTTC

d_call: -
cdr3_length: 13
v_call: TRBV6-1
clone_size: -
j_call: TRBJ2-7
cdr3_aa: CASSKNRDYEQYF
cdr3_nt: TGTGCCAGCAGTAAGAACAGGGACTACGAGCAGTACTTC

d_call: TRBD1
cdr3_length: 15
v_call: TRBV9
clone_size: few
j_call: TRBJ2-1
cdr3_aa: CASSVGTGAYNEQFF
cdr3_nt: TGTGCCAGCAGCGTCGGGACAGGGGCATACAATGAGCAGTTCTTC

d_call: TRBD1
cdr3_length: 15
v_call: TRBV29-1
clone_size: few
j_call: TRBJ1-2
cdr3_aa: CSVASLRDRYYGYTF
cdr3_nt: TGCAGCGTTGCAAGCCTAAGGGACAGGTACTATGGCTACACCTTC

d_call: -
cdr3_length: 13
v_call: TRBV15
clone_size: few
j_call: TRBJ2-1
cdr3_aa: CATTNSQAGEQFF
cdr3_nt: TGTGCCACCACAAACAGCCAGGCGGGTGAGCAGTTCTTC

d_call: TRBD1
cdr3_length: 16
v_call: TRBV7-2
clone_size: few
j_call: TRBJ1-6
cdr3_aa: CASSLGDRTINSPLHF
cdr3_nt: TGTGCCAGCAGCTTAGGGGACAGAACCATAAATTCACCCCTCCACTTT